These 22 T cell receptor beta chains share one sample of origin, sequenced in a study of blood T cells in healthy people across ages. Using a J-beta primer mix together with a sample-barcoded 5' primer, a second PCR was run for roughly 6 to 11 cycles. MiXCR was run by TCRdb on the 5' RACE reads, yielding one entry per CDR3 protein. The profile shows over a million distinct CDR3 sequences, 35% to 45% of them singletons. The sample taken for sequencing was blood. These receptors came from a woman aged 18-30 years in good health.

This rearrangement joins TRBV7-2 to TRBJ1-4; no reliable D call. Trimming left V 0 bases short and J 6 bases short, with 5 bases between. Germline V gives CDR1 SGHTA, CDR2 FQGNSA. The CDR3 runs 13 residues. CDR3 bases: TGTGCCAGCAGCTTAGCGCCAGATGAAAAACTGTTTTTT. It codes for CASSLAPDEKLFF. Looking up the rest from reference TRBV7-2 and TRBJ1-4 gives the full variable domain: GAGVSQSPSNKVTEKGKDVELRCDPISGHTALYWYRQSLGQGLEFLIYFQGNSAPDKSGLPSDRFSAERTGGSVSTLTIQRTQQEDSAVYLCASSLAPDEKLFFGSGTQLSVL.

This chain links TRBV12-3 or TRBV12-4 with TRBJ1-3; 7 bases match TRBD1. The V segment lost 5 bases and the J segment 0 bases; nucleotides outside the gene matches: 7. The CDR3 extends over 16 amino acids. The CDR3 DNA reads TGTGCCAGCAGTCCGGGACAGCGGATCTCTGGAAACACCATATATTTT. It yields the protein CASSPGQRISGNTIYF.

The gene calls are TRBV4-1 and TRBJ1-1; no clear D gene. V dropped 4 bases and J dropped 5 bases, with 17 bases sitting between them. The CDR3 has 15 residues. Looked up from germline, CDR1 is MGHRA and CDR2 is YSYEKL. CDR3 loop: CASSRQVALGTEAFF. In nucleotides, the CDR3 is TGCGCCAGCAGCCGCCAAGTAGCACTTGGGACTGAAGCTTTCTTT.

There are a few counts of this clonotype. The chain uses TRBV27 and TRBJ2-2, with D possibly being TRBD1 (5 bases). CDR3 size: 13 residues. Trimming cost V 5 bases and J 7 bases, with 11 bases left between them. Germline CDR1 is MNHEY and CDR2 is SMNVEV (reference sequence). CDR3: CASSPDSFGELFF. The CDR3 nucleotides are TGTGCCAGCAGTCCAGACAGCTTCGGGGAGCTGTTTTTT.

The chain has TRBV29-1 and TRBJ1-4, with D uncertain. This CDR3 is built from 13 residues. The V end was cut by 1 base, the J end by 7 bases, with 10 bases between. Germline CDR1 reads SQVTM; CDR2 reads ANQGSEA. CDR3 in DNA: TGCAGCGTTGAAGGAGGTGGTAGTGAAAAACTGTTTTTT. Encoded protein: CSVEGGGSEKLFF. The complete variable domain, with remaining parts taken from reference TRBV29-1 and TRBJ1-4, reads SAVISQKPSRDICQRGTSLTIQCQVDSQVTMMFWYRQQPGQSLTLIATANQGSEATYESGFVIDKFPISRPNLTFSTLTVSNMSPEDSSIYLCSVEGGGSEKLFFGSGTQLSVL.

The chain links TRBV3-1 to TRBJ2-7; D uncertain. V was clipped by 1 base and J by 3 bases, with 19 bases between them. Per germline, CDR1 LGHDT and CDR2 YNNKEL (reference sequence). The CDR3 covers 17 residues. The CDR3 nucleotides are TGTGCCAGCAGCCAAGTAGACTCCGACGGGTATAACTACGAGCAGTACTTC. Residues: CASSQVDSDGYNYEQYF.

This clonotype was seen once. A clone one base away is much larger, so this may be a read error. This rearrangement joins TRBV10-3 to TRBJ2-5; 7 positions match TRBD1. V was pared by 4 bases and J by 5 bases, with 10 bases of the junction left unmatched. CDR1 and CDR2 from the germline V gene are ENHRY and SYGVKD. This CDR3 has 15 residues. The CDR3: CAISGSTGRLETQYF. The CDR3 nucleotides are TGTGCCATCAGTGGGTCGACAGGGCGTTTGGAGACCCAGTACTTC.

As concerns this clonotype: The junction and the germline gene differ at one end; a read error may be behind it. V and J are TRBV6-1 and TRBJ2-4; D perhaps matches TRBD1 (5 bases). Per the germline V gene, CDR1 is MNHNS and CDR2 is SASEGT. The CDR3 covers 15 residues. The CDR3 loop reads CAGRVTAIAKNIQYF. CDR3 nucleotide sequence: TGTGCCGGCAGAGTGACAGCAATAGCCAAAAACATTCAGTACTTC.

As concerns this clonotype: It may be a read error: a sequence one base away is much more abundant. V and J are TRBV6-5 and TRBJ2-5; 7 bases are a match to TRBD1. CDR1 is MNHEY, CDR2 SVGAGI, per germline. The J segment lost 11 bases and the V segment lost 6 bases, leaving 15 bases of the junction unmatched. The CDR3 spans 14 residues. In DNA, the CDR3 is TGTGCCAGCAGATTAACTAGTCCAACAGGGGAGCAGTACTTC. Residues: CASRLTSPTGEQYF.

This chain joins TRBV20-1 and TRBJ2-5; 9 bases align to TRBD2. The V segment lost 3 bases and the J segment 5 bases; nucleotides outside the gene matches: 7. CDR1 and CDR2 from the germline V gene are DFQATT and SNEGSKA (reference sequence). This CDR3 has 14 residues. The CDR3 sequence is CSASPGTSMETQYF. The DNA for the CDR3 is TGCAGTGCTAGTCCCGGGACTAGCATGGAGACCCAGTACTTC.

V gene TRBV19 combines with J gene TRBJ1-1, with D hard to call. The CDR3 sequence is 14 residues long. V was cut by 3 bases and J by 1 base, with 9 bases left in between. CDR1 is LNHDA and CDR2 is SQIVND in the germline V gene (reference sequence). The CDR3 DNA is TGTGCCAGTAGTATGGGTCGGACGAACACTGAAGCTTTCTTT. Its protein product is CASSMGRTNTEAFF.

The V call is TRBV7-2, the J call TRBJ2-1, with a possible D match to TRBD2 (5 bases). In germline, CDR1 is SGHTA, CDR2 FQGNSA. The CDR3 spans 14 residues. Between the trimmed V and J ends, which lost 2 bases and 3 bases, there was a span of 8 bases. The CDR3 region is CASSLMTNYNEQFF. In nucleotides, the CDR3 is TGTGCCAGCAGCTTAATGACTAACTACAATGAGCAGTTCTTC.

Only a few counts were recorded for this clonotype. The rearrangement joins TRBV27 to TRBJ2-7, with 7 bases identical to TRBD2. This CDR3 region has 16 residues. Looked up from germline, CDR1 is MNHEY and CDR2 is SMNVEV (reference sequence). After removal of 6 bases from V and 1 base from J, the junction contained 12 bases not matched to a gene. CDR3: CASSPGRASGSYEQYF. CDR3 coding DNA: TGTGCCAGCAGCCCGGGCCGGGCTAGCGGATCCTACGAGCAGTACTTC.

The chain recombines TRBV7-9 with TRBJ1-4; TRBD1 is a possible D gene (6 bases). Per the germline V gene, CDR1 is SEHNR and CDR2 is FQNEAQ (reference sequence). This CDR3 has 15 amino acids. V was pared by 4 bases and J by 8 bases, with 17 bases between. The CDR3 nucleotides are TGTGCCAGCAGCTCCACAGGGAACTTTGGAGAAAAACTGTTTTTT. Its translation is CASSSTGNFGEKLFF.

This clonotype was seen only once. The chain has TRBV11-2 and TRBJ2-7, with TRBD1 matching over 10 bases. The trim removed 5 bases at V and 2 bases at J, leaving 12 bases unmatched. From germline, CDR1 is SGHAT and CDR2 FQNNGV. This CDR3 region has 17 residues. The CDR3 region has the DNA TGTGCCAGCAGCCAAGTTGCCGGGACAGGGGACCCCTACGAGCAGTACTTC. This gives the protein CASSQVAGTGDPYEQYF.

The chain uses TRBV6-1 and TRBJ1-4, with D hard to call. The CDR3 runs to 15 residues. The V gene lost 4 bases and the J gene lost 2 bases, with 11 bases spanning the gap. Germline assignment: CDR1 MNHNS and CDR2 SASEGT. CDR3: CASSALTLTNEKLFF. CDR3 bases: TGTGCCAGCAGTGCTCTCACGCTTACTAATGAAAAACTGTTTTTT.

This clonotype has a count of ten or more. The J gene is TRBJ2-3, the V gene TRBV12-3 or TRBV12-4; 7 bases are shared with TRBD1. With V trimmed by 6 bases and J by 0 bases, 3 bases remained unmatched. The CDR3 totals 14 residues. In nucleotides, the CDR3 is TGTGCCAGCAGAAAGGACAGGAGCACAGATACGCAGTATTTT. This codes for CASRKDRSTDTQYF.

The V and J genes are TRBV7-2 and TRBJ1-1, with 9 bases identical to TRBD1. The junction had 13 bases not matched to a gene; V was cut back by 5 bases and J by 3 bases. CDR1 SGHTA and CDR2 FQGNSA come from the germline V gene. The CDR3 sequence is 17 residues long. CDR3 nucleotides: TGTGCCAGCAGCGCGGTCGCGGGACAGGGACCGGACACTGAAGCTTTCTTT. It specifies CASSAVAGQGPDTEAFF.

The V gene is TRBV4-1, the J gene TRBJ1-2; 9 nucleotides align to TRBD1. Losses at the gene ends were 0 bases for V and 4 bases for J; bases not matched to a gene: 6. Germline values: CDR1 MGHRA, CDR2 YSYEKL. This CDR3 spans 16 amino acids. CDR3 coding DNA: TGCGCCAGCAGCCAAGATACGGGACAGGGAGGCTATGGCTACACCTTC. Its protein is CASSQDTGQGGYGYTF.

This clonotype was seen more than once but under ten times. This chain joins TRBV28 and TRBJ1-2; D unresolved. The CDR3 consists of 16 residues. V shed 5 bases and J shed 0 bases, with 16 bases lying between them. Germline CDR1 is MDHEN and CDR2 is SYDVKM. The CDR3 sequence: CASSELGSTANYGYTF. As DNA, the CDR3 is TGTGCCAGCAGTGAACTGGGGAGTACGGCTAACTATGGCTACACCTTC.

The rearrangement joins TRBV4-2 to TRBJ1-3; D remains ambiguous. V lost 4 bases to trimming and J lost 4 bases, with 8 bases between them. Germline V gene data show CDR1 as LGHNA and CDR2 as YNFKEQ. The CDR3 runs to 13 residues. CDR3 nucleotide sequence: TGTGCCAGCAGCCGGCCGACAGGAAACACCATATATTTT. It translates to CASSRPTGNTIYF.

This chain joins TRBV6-6 and TRBJ2-1, with 14 nucleotides matching TRBD2. The CDR3 runs to 15 residues. With V trimmed by 5 bases and J by 5 bases, 2 bases remained unmatched. Germline CDR1 and CDR2: MNHNY and SVGAGI (reference sequence). The CDR3: CASSGTSGSDNEQFF. In DNA, the CDR3 is TGTGCCAGCAGTGGGACTAGCGGGAGTGACAATGAGCAGTTCTTC.